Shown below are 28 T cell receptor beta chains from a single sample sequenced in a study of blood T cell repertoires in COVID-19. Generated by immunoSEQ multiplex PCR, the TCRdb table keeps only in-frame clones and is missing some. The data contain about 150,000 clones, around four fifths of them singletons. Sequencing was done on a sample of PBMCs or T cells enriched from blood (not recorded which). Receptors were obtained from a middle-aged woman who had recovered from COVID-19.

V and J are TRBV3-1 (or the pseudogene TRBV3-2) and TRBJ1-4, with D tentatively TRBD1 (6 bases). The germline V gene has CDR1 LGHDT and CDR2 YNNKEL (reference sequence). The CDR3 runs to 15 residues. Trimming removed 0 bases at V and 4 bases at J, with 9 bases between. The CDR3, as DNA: TGTGCCAGCAGCCAAGAGGGCAGGGGTAATGAAAAACTGTTTTTT. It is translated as CASSQEGRGNEKLFF.

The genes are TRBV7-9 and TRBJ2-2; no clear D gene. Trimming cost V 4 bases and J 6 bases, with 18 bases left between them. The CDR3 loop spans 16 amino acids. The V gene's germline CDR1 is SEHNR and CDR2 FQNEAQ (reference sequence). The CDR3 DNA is TGTGCCAGCAGCTCCGTTACTGCGATTCCCCCCGGGGAGCTGTTTTTT. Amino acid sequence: CASSSVTAIPPGELFF.

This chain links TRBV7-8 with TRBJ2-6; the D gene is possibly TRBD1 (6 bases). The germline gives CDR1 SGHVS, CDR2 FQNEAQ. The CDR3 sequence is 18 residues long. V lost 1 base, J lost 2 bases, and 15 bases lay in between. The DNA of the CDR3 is TGTGCCAGCAGCTTAGAAACAGGGTGGGCGGCTGGGGCCAACGTCCTGACTTTC. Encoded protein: CASSLETGWAAGANVLTF.

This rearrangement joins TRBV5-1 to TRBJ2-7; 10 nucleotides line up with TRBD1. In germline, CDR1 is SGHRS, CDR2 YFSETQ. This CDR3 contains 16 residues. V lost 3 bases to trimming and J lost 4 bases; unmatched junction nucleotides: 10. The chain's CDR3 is CASSSHPRQGAYEQYF. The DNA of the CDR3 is TGCGCCAGCAGCTCCCACCCGAGACAGGGGGCTTACGAGCAGTACTTC.

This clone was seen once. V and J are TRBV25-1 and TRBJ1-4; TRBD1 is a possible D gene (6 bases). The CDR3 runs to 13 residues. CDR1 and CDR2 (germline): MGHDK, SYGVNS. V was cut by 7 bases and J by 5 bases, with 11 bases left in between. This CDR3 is CASTDRWNEKLFF. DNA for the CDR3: TGTGCCAGCACTGACAGGTGGAATGAAAAACTGTTTTTT.

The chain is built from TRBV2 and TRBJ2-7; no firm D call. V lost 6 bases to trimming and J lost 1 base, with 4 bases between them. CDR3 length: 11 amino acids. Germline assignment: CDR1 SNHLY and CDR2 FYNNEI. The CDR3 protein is CASSPSYEQYF. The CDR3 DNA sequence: TGTGCCAGCAGCCCTTCCTACGAGCAGTACTTC.

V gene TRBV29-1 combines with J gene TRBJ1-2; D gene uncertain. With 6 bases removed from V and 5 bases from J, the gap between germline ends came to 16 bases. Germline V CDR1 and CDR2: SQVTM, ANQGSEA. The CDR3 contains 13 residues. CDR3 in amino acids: CSVYEGRYYGYTF. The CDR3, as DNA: TGCAGCGTCTACGAGGGCCGATATTATGGCTACACCTTC. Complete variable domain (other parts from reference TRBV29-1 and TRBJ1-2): SAVISQKPSRDICQRGTSLTIQCQVDSQVTMMFWYRQQPGQSLTLIATANQGSEATYESGFVIDKFPISRPNLTFSTLTVSNMSPEDSSIYLCSVYEGRYYGYTFGSGTRLTVV.

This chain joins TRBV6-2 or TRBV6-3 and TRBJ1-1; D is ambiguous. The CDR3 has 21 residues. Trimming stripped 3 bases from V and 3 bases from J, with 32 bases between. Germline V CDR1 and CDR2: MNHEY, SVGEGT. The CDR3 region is CASSYPSDYEGRGGFHTEAFF. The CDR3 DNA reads TGTGCCAGCAGTTATCCCTCGGATTATGAAGGAAGAGGAGGGTTCCACACTGAAGCTTTCTTT.

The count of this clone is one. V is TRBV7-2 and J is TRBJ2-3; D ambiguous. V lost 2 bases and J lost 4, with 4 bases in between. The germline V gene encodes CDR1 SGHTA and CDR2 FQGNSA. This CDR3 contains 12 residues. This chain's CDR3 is CASSLSSDTQYF. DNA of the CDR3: TGTGCCAGCAGCTTATCGTCAGATACGCAGTATTTT. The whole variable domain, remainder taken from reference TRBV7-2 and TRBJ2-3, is GAGVSQSPSNKVTEKGKDVELRCDPISGHTALYWYRQSLGQGLEFLIYFQGNSAPDKSGLPSDRFSAERTGGSVSTLTIQRTQQEDSAVYLCASSLSSDTQYFGPGTRLTVL.

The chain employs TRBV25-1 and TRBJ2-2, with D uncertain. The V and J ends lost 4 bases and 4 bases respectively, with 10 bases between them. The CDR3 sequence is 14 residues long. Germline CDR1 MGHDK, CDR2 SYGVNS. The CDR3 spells CASSAPGLTGELFF. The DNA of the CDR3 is TGTGCCAGCAGTGCCCCGGGTCTCACCGGGGAGCTGTTTTTT.

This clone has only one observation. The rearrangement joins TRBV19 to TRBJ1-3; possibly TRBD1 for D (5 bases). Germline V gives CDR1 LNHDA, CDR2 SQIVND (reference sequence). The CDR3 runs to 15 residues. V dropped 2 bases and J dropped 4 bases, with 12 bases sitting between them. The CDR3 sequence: CASSIKEGPGNTIYF. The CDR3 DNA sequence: TGTGCCAGTAGTATAAAGGAGGGGCCCGGAAACACCATATATTTT.

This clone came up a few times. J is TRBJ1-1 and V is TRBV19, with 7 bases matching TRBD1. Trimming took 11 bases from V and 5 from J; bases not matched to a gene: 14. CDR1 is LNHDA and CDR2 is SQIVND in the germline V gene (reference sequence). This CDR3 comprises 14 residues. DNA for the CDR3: TGTGCCTGTAAAAAAGCCGGGACAGTAACTGAAGCTTTCTTT. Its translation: CACKKAGTVTEAFF.

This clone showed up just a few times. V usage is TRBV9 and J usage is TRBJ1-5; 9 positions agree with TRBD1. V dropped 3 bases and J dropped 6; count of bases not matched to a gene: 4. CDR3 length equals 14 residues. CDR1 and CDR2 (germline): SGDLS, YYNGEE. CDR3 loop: CASSDGQGTQPQHF. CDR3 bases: TGTGCCAGCAGCGACGGACAGGGGACTCAGCCCCAGCATTTT.

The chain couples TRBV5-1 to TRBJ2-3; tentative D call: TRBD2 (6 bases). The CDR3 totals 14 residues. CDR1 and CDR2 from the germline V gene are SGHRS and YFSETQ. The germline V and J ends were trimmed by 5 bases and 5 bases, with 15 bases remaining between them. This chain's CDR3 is CASSMDYSGDTQYF. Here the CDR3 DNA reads TGCGCCAGCAGTATGGACTACAGTGGAGATACGCAGTATTTT. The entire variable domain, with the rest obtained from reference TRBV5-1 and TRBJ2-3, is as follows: KAGVTQTPRYLIKTRGQQVTLSCSPISGHRSVSWYQQTPGQGLQFLFEYFSETQRNKGNFPGRFSGRQFSNSRSEMNVSTLELGDSALYLCASSMDYSGDTQYFGPGTRLTVL.

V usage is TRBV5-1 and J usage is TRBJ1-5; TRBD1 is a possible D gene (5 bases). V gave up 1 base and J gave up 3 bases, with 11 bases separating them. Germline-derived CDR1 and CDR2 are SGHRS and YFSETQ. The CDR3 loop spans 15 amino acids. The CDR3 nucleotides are TGCGCCAGCAGCTTGATGGGGGGAGACAATCAGCCCCAGCATTTT. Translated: CASSLMGGDNQPQHF.

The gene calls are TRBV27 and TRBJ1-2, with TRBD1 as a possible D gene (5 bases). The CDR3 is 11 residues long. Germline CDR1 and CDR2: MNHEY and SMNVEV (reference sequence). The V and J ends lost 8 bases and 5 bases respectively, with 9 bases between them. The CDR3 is CASSRGYGYTF. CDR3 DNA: TGTGCCAGCTCTAGGGGTTATGGCTACACCTTC.

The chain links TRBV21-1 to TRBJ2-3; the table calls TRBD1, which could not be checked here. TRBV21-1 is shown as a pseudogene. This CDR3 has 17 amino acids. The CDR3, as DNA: TGTGCCAGCAGCAAAGGAAAGACAGGGTTGTCGGGGGATACGCAGTATTTT. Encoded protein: CASSKGKTGLSGDTQYF.

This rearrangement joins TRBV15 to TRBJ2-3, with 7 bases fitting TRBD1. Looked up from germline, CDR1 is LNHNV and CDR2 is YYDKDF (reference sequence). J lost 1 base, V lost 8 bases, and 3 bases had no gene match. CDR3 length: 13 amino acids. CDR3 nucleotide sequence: TGTGCCACCCTCGGACAGGGCACAGATACGCAGTATTTT. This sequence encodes CATLGQGTDTQYF.

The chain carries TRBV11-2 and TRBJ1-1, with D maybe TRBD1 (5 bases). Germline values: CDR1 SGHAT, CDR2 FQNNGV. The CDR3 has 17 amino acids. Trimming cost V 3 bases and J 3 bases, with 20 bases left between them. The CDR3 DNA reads TGTGCCAGCAGCTTGAGTAAATTCGCCAGGGTCGACACTGAAGCTTTCTTT. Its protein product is CASSLSKFARVDTEAFF.

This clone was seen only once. The CDR3 region is CASSPRGTNYGYTF. The CDR3 DNA reads TGTGCCAGCAGCCCCAGGGGCACTAACTATGGCTACACCTTC. The chain carries TRBV9 and TRBJ1-2; perhaps TRBD1 as D (6 bases). Trimming cost V 4 bases and J 0 bases, with 10 bases left between them. The length of the CDR3 is 14 residues. CDR1 SGDLS and CDR2 YYNGEE come from the germline V gene.

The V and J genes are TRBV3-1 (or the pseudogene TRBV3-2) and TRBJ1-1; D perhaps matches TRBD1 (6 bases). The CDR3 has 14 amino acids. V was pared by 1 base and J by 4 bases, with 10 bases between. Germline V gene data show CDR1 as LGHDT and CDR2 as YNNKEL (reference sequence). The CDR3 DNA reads TGTGCCAGCAGCCAAGTGGGGGGGCCCACTGAAGCTTTCTTT. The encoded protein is CASSQVGGPTEAFF.

For the CDR3, the DNA is TGTGCCAGCAGCCCAAGGACTAGCGGGGGGCAAGAGACCCAGTACTTC. Translating it yields CASSPRTSGGQETQYF. The chain carries TRBV9 and TRBJ2-5; 14 nucleotides line up with TRBD2. This CDR3 is built from 16 residues. V lost 4 bases, J lost 2 bases, and 4 bases stayed unmatched. CDR1 SGDLS and CDR2 YYNGEE come from the germline V gene.

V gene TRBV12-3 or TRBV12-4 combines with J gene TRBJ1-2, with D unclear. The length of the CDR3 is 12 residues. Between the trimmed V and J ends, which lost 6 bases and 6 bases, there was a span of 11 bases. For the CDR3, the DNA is TGTGCCAGCAGCCTCACCAGTAATGGCTACACCTTC. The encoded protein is CASSLTSNGYTF.

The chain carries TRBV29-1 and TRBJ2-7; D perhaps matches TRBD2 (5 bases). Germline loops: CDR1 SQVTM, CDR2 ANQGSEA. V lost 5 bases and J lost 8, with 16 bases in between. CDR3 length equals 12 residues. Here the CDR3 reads CSVCRENTKQYF. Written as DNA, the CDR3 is TGCAGCGTTTGTCGGGAAAATACGAAGCAGTACTTC.

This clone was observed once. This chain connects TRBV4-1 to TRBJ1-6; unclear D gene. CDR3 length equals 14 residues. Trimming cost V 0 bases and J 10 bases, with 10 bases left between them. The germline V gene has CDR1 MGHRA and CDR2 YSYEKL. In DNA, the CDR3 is TGCGCCAGCAGCCAAGAACCCGGAGGCTCACCCCTCCACTTT. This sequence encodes CASSQEPGGSPLHF.

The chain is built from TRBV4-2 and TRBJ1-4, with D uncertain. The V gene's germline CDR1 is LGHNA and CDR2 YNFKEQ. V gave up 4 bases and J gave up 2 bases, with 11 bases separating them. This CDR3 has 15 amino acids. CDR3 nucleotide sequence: TGTGCCAGCAGCCTCTGGGCGGGGACTAATGAAAAACTGTTTTTT. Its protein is CASSLWAGTNEKLFF.

The CDR3 DNA follows: TGTGCCAGCAGCCAAGAGACAGCATATGGCTACACCTTC. Encoded protein: CASSQETAYGYTF. V gene TRBV3-1 (or the pseudogene TRBV3-2) combines with J gene TRBJ1-2, with a weak D call TRBD1 (5 bases). CDR1 and CDR2 (germline): LGHDT, YNNKEL (reference sequence). The CDR3 extends over 13 amino acids. Deletions cut 0 bases from V and 5 bases from J, with 7 bases between.

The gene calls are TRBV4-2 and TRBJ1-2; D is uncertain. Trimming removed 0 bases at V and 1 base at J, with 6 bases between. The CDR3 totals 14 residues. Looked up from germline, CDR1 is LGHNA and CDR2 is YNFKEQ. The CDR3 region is CASSQDAYNYGYTF. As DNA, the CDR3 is TGTGCCAGCAGCCAAGATGCGTATAACTATGGCTACACCTTC.